The clone carrying this T cell receptor (beta chain) was counted only a few times. Researchers ran the PCR with 60 Vbeta and 13 Jbeta primers. TCRdb's table, derived via immunoSEQ multiplex PCR, lists solely in-frame clones and lacks some. The sample includes about 160,000 clones, approximately 82% of them seen just once. The CDR3 has 16 residues. V shed 4 bases and J 5 bases; nucleotides not matched to a gene: 6. The germline CDR1 and CDR2 sequences are MNHEY and SVGAGI. The sample comes from a study of cytomegalovirus exposure and HLA in healthy donors. This receptor was obtained from a male donor in good health and CMV-seropositive. The sample taken for sequencing was PBMCs. The chain couples TRBV6-5 to TRBJ2-7; 15 bases are a match to TRBD2. The chain's CDR3 is CASSFRTSGRADEQYF. The CDR3 coding sequence is TGTGCCAGCAGTTTCAGGACTAGCGGGAGGGCGGACGAGCAGTACTTC.